One sample yielded the 18 T cell receptor beta chains listed below, sequenced in a study of vaccination effects on CD4 cells after COVID-19. Here immunoSEQ multiplex PCR was the method, and the copy in TCRdb shows in-frame clones only, minus some. The sample holds around 24,000 clones, roughly four fifths seen once. Viral peptide pools were used in the ViraFEST assay to expand antigen-specific CD4+ T cells, and sequencing came afterward. Following culture for 9 to 11 days, CD4+ T cells were isolated. BNT162b2 vaccine or mRNA-1273 vaccine was given to participants in two doses. These TCRs are of unknown antigen specificity. The material was CD4+ T cells from PBMCs cultured with SARS-CoV-2 spike peptides, obtained after COVID-19 vaccination. The receptors stem from a human donor who received a COVID-19 vaccine. Some clones in this sample may be carry-over from other donors' samples.

The V call is TRBV3-1 (or the pseudogene TRBV3-2), the J call TRBJ2-1; the D gene could be TRBD1 or TRBD2 (6 bases each). Germline V CDR1 and CDR2: LGHDT, YNNKEL (reference sequence). The CDR3 consists of 15 residues. Trimming removed 1 base from V and 2 bases from J, with 9 bases in between. The CDR3 nucleotides read TGTGCCAGCAGCCAAGGGGGGGCCCCCTACAATGAGCAGTTCTTC. Encoded protein: CASSQGGAPYNEQFF.

The chain recombines TRBV4-1 with TRBJ1-2, with D uncertain. V lost 4 bases and J 4 bases, leaving 19 bases between the germline ends. The CDR3 has 16 residues. Germline CDR1 and CDR2: MGHRA and YSYEKL. The CDR3 region is CASSPRLTHGGYGYTF. CDR3 nucleotide sequence: TGCGCCAGCAGCCCCAGGTTGACGCACGGCGGCTATGGCTACACCTTC.

This clone was seen more than once but under ten times. This chain uses TRBV7-9 with TRBJ2-1, with a possible D match to TRBD1 (5 bases). Trimming removed 5 bases at V and 5 bases at J, with 10 bases between. The germline V gene has CDR1 SEHNR and CDR2 FQNEAQ (reference sequence). The CDR3 spans 13 residues. CDR3 nucleotides: TGTGCCAGCAGCCGGACAACGAACAATGAGCAGTTCTTC. Protein product: CASSRTTNNEQFF.

Here the CDR3 DNA reads TGTGCCAGCAGCCCTGGAAGCGGAAATGAGCAGTTCTTC. Its translation is CASSPGSGNEQFF. The chain combines TRBV9 with TRBJ2-1, with D possibly being TRBD2 (5 bases). CDR1 is SGDLS, CDR2 YYNGEE, per germline. Trimming removed 4 bases from V and 7 bases from J, with 12 bases in between. There are 13 residues in the CDR3.

This chain connects TRBV19 to TRBJ1-5, with D unresolved. Looked up from germline, CDR1 is LNHDA and CDR2 is SQIVND (reference sequence). The length of the CDR3 is 15 residues. V was pared by 3 bases and J by 0 bases, with 9 bases between. This CDR3 is CASSIYVYSNQPQHF. The DNA of the CDR3 is TGTGCCAGTAGTATTTATGTTTATAGCAATCAGCCCCAGCATTTT.

The chain employs TRBV6-5 and TRBJ1-6; 11 positions match TRBD1. This CDR3 region has 16 residues. V dropped 1 base and J dropped 8; count of bases not matched to a gene: 4. Germline V CDR1 and CDR2: MNHEY, SVGAGI. The CDR3 bases are TGTGCCAGCAGTTACTTAGGACAGGGGGCCTATTCACCCCTCCACTTT. This encodes CASSYLGQGAYSPLHF.

The chain combines TRBV3-1 (or the pseudogene TRBV3-2) with TRBJ1-1; no reliable D call. V lost 2 bases and J lost 1, with 8 bases in between. CDR1 and CDR2 (germline): LGHDT, YNNKEL (reference sequence). CDR3 size: 14 residues. The DNA for the CDR3 is TGTGCCAGCAGCCAAAGGGAAAGGAACACTGAAGCTTTCTTT. It codes for CASSQRERNTEAFF.

CDR3 region: CASSFIRGRSYGYTF. In nucleotides, the CDR3 is TGTGCCAGCAGTTTCATTAGGGGGCGAAGCTATGGCTACACCTTC. The V and J genes are TRBV27 and TRBJ1-2; 7 nucleotides line up with TRBD1. Per the germline V gene, CDR1 is MNHEY and CDR2 is SMNVEV (reference sequence). Germline trimming cut 3 bases from V and 4 bases from J; bases unmatched to any gene: 8. The CDR3 loop spans 15 amino acids.

V gene TRBV4-1 combines with J gene TRBJ2-3; D is undetermined. Trimming left V 4 bases short and J 2 bases short, with 10 bases between. CDR3 size: 14 residues. CDR1 is MGHRA and CDR2 is YSYEKL in the germline V gene. CDR3 coding DNA: TGCGCCAGCAGCCCTCCCAGGCCCACAGATACGCAGTATTTT. It encodes CASSPPRPTDTQYF.

J is TRBJ2-2 and V is TRBV19; TRBD1 is a possible D gene (5 bases). The germline gives CDR1 LNHDA, CDR2 SQIVND (reference sequence). CDR3 size: 15 residues. Trimming pared 4 bases from V and 1 base from J, leaving 10 bases between. CDR3 protein: CASSTWTQNTGELFF. In DNA form, the CDR3 reads TGTGCCAGTAGTACTTGGACACAGAACACCGGGGAGCTGTTTTTT.

The chain has TRBV7-9 and TRBJ1-4; a weak D match, TRBD1 (5 bases). The V end lost 4 bases, the J end lost 4 bases, and 13 bases lay between the germline ends. Germline lookup yields CDR1 SEHNR and CDR2 FQNEAQ (reference sequence). The CDR3 contains 15 residues. The CDR3 coding sequence is TGTGCCAGCAGCTACATTACAGGAGTTAATGAAAAACTGTTTTTT. Amino acid sequence: CASSYITGVNEKLFF.

This clone was counted only a few times. The chain links TRBV7-3 to TRBJ2-3; 7 nucleotides match TRBD2. Germline CDR1 and CDR2: SGHTA and FQGTGA. The V segment lost 7 bases and the J segment 3 bases; nucleotides outside the gene matches: 16. The CDR3 runs to 17 residues. CDR3 DNA sequence: TGTGCCAGCACGACGCACGGGGGGAAAGGTGGGACAGATACGCAGTATTTT. Protein sequence: CASTTHGGKGGTDTQYF. Full variable domain (missing parts from reference TRBV7-3 and TRBJ2-3): GAGVSQTPSNKVTEKGKYVELRCDPISGHTALYWYRQSLGQGPEFLIYFQGTGAADDSGLPNDRFFAVRPEGSVSTLKIQRTERGDSAVYLCASTTHGGKGGTDTQYFGPGTRLTVL.

J is TRBJ1-1 and V is TRBV19; the match to TRBD1 covers 9 bases. CDR3 length equals 15 residues. V lost 4 bases and J lost 4; bases outside the gene matches: 7. Germline V CDR1 and CDR2: LNHDA, SQIVND (reference sequence). In nucleotides, the CDR3 is TGTGCCAGTAGTAAAAACAGGGGGCAGGGCACTGAAGCTTTCTTT. Its protein product is CASSKNRGQGTEAFF.

The count of this clone is one. The rearrangement links TRBV6-5 to TRBJ2-6, with no clear D. The CDR3 runs to 15 residues. Germline lookup yields CDR1 MNHEY and CDR2 SVGAGI. Deletions cut 4 bases from V and 0 bases from J, with 7 bases between. This CDR3 is CASSSSVSGANVLTF. For the CDR3, the DNA is TGTGCCAGCAGTTCCTCCGTCTCTGGGGCCAACGTCCTGACTTTC.

The genes are TRBV19 and TRBJ1-5; D unresolved. V lost 7 bases to trimming and J lost 0 bases, with 7 bases between them. The CDR3 extends over 13 amino acids. Germline values: CDR1 LNHDA, CDR2 SQIVND (reference sequence). The CDR3 sequence: CASTPYSNQPQHF. In nucleotides, the CDR3 is TGTGCCAGTACACCCTATAGCAATCAGCCCCAGCATTTT. Drawing the rest from reference TRBV19 and TRBJ1-5, the complete variable domain is DGGITQSPKYLFRKEGQNVTLSCEQNLNHDAMYWYRQDPGQGLRLIYYSQIVNDFQKGDIAEGYSVSREKKESFPLTVTSAQKNPTAFYLCASTPYSNQPQHFGDGTRLSIL.

J is TRBJ2-1 and V is TRBV6-1; TRBD2 matches 8 bases. The CDR3 runs to 15 residues. Trimming removed 3 bases from V and 2 bases from J; junction bases left unmatched: 3. Per the germline V gene, CDR1 is MNHNS and CDR2 is SASEGT. The CDR3 nucleotides read TGTGCCAGCAGTGAGTGGCGGGGGGCCTACAATGAGCAGTTCTTC. Translating it yields CASSEWRGAYNEQFF.

The V call is TRBV28, the J call TRBJ2-3, with 7 bases lining up with TRBD1. CDR1 and CDR2 (germline): MDHEN, SYDVKM. J gave up 3 bases and V 4 bases, and 7 bases lay outside the gene matches. CDR3 size: 15 residues. CDR3 sequence reads: CASSSLDRRTDTQYF. In nucleotides, the CDR3 is TGTGCCAGCAGTTCCCTGGACAGGAGAACAGATACGCAGTATTTT.

The rearrangement links TRBV28 to TRBJ2-5, with D uncertain. The CDR3 is 13 amino acids. V gave up 7 bases and J gave up 2 bases, with 11 bases separating them. Germline CDR1 is MDHEN and CDR2 is SYDVKM. Here the CDR3 DNA reads TGTGCCAGCAATACACGTAGACAAGAGACCCAGTACTTC. Translated, it gives CASNTRRQETQYF.